These 11 T cell receptor beta chains came from one sample sequenced in a study of shared clonotypes between healthy human individuals. Only in-frame clones appear in the TCRdb table, and some are missing; sequencing was by immunoSEQ multiplex PCR. Here the sample spans under 600,000 clones, more than 95% being singletons. The naive CD8 subset, CD45RO-negative cells positively selected for CCR7, excluded terminally differentiated effector memory CD45RA+ cells. Sequences were obtained from naive CD8+ T cells sorted from blood. These receptors were obtained from a man between 25 and 39 years old in good health.

The rearrangement joins TRBV29-1 to TRBJ2-7, with a weak D call TRBD1 (6 bases). This CDR3 spans 15 amino acids. Germline loops: CDR1 SQVTM, CDR2 ANQGSEA. Trimming left V 2 bases short and J 4 bases short, with 18 bases between. The CDR3 coding sequence is TGCAGCGTTGAACTCCCTGAGACAGGAGTATACGAGCAGTACTTC. Its protein is CSVELPETGVYEQYF.

The rearrangement uses TRBV7-6 and TRBJ2-7; D tentatively fits TRBD1 or TRBD2 (5 bases each). Trimming removed 5 bases from V and 6 bases from J, with 26 bases in between. The CDR3 is 17 residues long. Germline V gives CDR1 SGHVS, CDR2 FNYEAQ. The CDR3 is CASSPIGVGGVSAEQYF. CDR3 DNA sequence: TGTGCCAGCAGCCCCATTGGTGTTGGGGGAGTGAGCGCCGAGCAGTACTTC.

The chain is built from TRBV27 and TRBJ1-2; no clear D gene. The CDR3 runs 12 residues. Trimming removed 5 bases from V and 4 bases from J, with 8 bases in between. CDR1 is MNHEY and CDR2 is SMNVEV in the germline V gene (reference sequence). The CDR3: CASSRRGYGYTF. CDR3 sequence (DNA): TGTGCCAGCAGTCGACGGGGCTATGGCTACACCTTC.

This chain uses TRBV25-1 with TRBJ2-1; 13 bases line up with TRBD2. The CDR3 consists of 15 residues. J lost 8 bases, V lost 5 bases, and 6 bases had no gene match. CDR1 is MGHDK, CDR2 SYGVNS, per germline. This chain's CDR3 is CASSTSGRAFYEQFF. CDR3 DNA: TGTGCCAGCAGTACTAGCGGGAGGGCCTTTTATGAGCAGTTCTTC. Full variable domain (missing parts from reference TRBV25-1 and TRBJ2-1): EADIYQTPRYLVIGTGKKITLECSQTMGHDKMYWYQQDPGMELHLIHYSYGVNSTEKGDLSSESTVSRIRTEHFPLTLESARPSHTSQYLCASSTSGRAFYEQFFGPGTRLTVL.

The rearrangement links TRBV14 to TRBJ2-1; 9 bases fit TRBD1. The CDR3 loop spans 17 amino acids. Germline V gene lookup returns CDR1 SGHDN and CDR2 FVKESK. V shed 4 bases and J 2 bases; nucleotides not matched to a gene: 9. The DNA of the CDR3 is TGTGCCAGCAGCCCCGGGACAGGGCTTAACGCCTACAATGAGCAGTTCTTC. Its protein is CASSPGTGLNAYNEQFF.

This chain uses TRBV11-2 with TRBJ2-1; D call uncertain. Between the trimmed V and J ends, which lost 4 bases and 3 bases, there was a span of 7 bases. Germline CDR1 is SGHAT and CDR2 is FQNNGV. The CDR3 is 13 amino acids. The CDR3 coding sequence is TGTGCCAGCAGCTCTCTAAACTACAATGAGCAGTTCTTC. Protein product: CASSSLNYNEQFF.

This chain uses TRBV7-2 with TRBJ2-1, with 10 bases matching TRBD2. The CDR3 is made up of 15 amino acids. Germline V gives CDR1 SGHTA, CDR2 FQGNSA. The trim removed 6 bases at V and 4 bases at J, leaving 6 bases unmatched. The CDR3 sequence: CASSPETSGYNEQFF. CDR3 DNA: TGTGCCAGCAGTCCGGAGACTAGCGGGTACAATGAGCAGTTCTTC.

The V gene is TRBV4-1, the J gene TRBJ1-2, with 7 bases aligning to TRBD1. The CDR3 runs to 14 residues. CDR1 and CDR2 (germline): MGHRA, YSYEKL. With 1 base clipped from V and 10 bases from J, the junction kept 9 bases outside the gene matches. The chain's CDR3 is CASSQVEDRKPYTF. CDR3 in DNA: TGCGCCAGCAGCCAAGTGGAGGACAGGAAGCCCTACACCTTC.

This chain joins TRBV4-3 and TRBJ2-5, with 9 bases identical to TRBD1. The CDR3 contains 16 residues. CDR1 and CDR2 from the germline V gene are LGHNA and YSLEER. V was clipped by 0 bases and J by 4 bases; unmatched bases: 6. DNA of the CDR3: TGCGCCAGCAGCCAAGATGTAACAGGGGGCGGAGAGACCCAGTACTTC. This gives the protein CASSQDVTGGGETQYF.

This chain connects TRBV27 to TRBJ2-1, with D perhaps matching TRBD1 or TRBD2 (6 bases each). The CDR3 runs 14 residues. V was clipped by 8 bases and J by 7 bases, with 18 bases between them. In germline, CDR1 is MNHEY, CDR2 SMNVEV (reference sequence). The CDR3 DNA reads as TGTGCCAGCCAAGAGGGGGAGGCGATGAATGAGCAGTTCTTC. Protein: CASQEGEAMNEQFF.

This chain links TRBV11-3 with TRBJ2-7; maybe TRBD2 (6 bases). The length of the CDR3 is 14 residues. CDR1 SGHNT and CDR2 YENEEA come from the germline V gene. V was cut by 5 bases and J by 3 bases, with 14 bases left in between. DNA for the CDR3: TGTGCCAGCAGCATGGCGGGACGGAACTACGAGCAGTACTTC. This gives the protein CASSMAGRNYEQYF.